One sample yielded the 17 T cell receptor beta chains listed below, sequenced in a study of response to subunit inactivated influenza vaccine (dated by TCRdb to the late 2010s). Library preparation was by RT-PCR. This sample was sequenced with an Illumina HiSeq 2500. Using fastp trimming at Q25 and MiXCR clonotype assembly, TCRdb reanalyzed the public sequencing data and kept in-frame beta chains. Records with the same CDR3 protein are collapsed into one entry carrying the most frequent genes and DNA. The sample table records 300,000 to 350,000 distinct CDR3 sequences; around 20% of these occur just once. The top ten clones comprise about a tenth of the sample. Source: PBMCs from blood, taken about 20 months after vaccination. These receptor sequences come from a man aged 45 to 75 who received an inactivated influenza vaccine. Donor details come from another sample of the same person, matched by shared clones.

This clonotype was detected a few times. The chain recombines TRBV7-8 with TRBJ2-7; D is undetermined. The CDR3 runs 12 residues. Germline CDR1 reads SGHVS; CDR2 reads FQNEAQ. The V end was cut by 2 bases, the J end by 5 bases, with 7 bases between. The CDR3 nucleotides are TGTGCCAGCAGCTTAAAGTTCCACGAGCAGTACTTC. Translated: CASSLKFHEQYF.

This clonotype was seen repeatedly, ten times or more. This rearrangement joins TRBV12-3 or TRBV12-4 to TRBJ1-1; TRBD1 matches 7 bases. The CDR3 has 13 amino acids. V trimming: 6 bases; J trimming: 5 bases; junction bases outside the gene matches: 6. In nucleotides, the CDR3 is TGTGCCAGCAGCCCGACAGGGCGTACTGAAGCTTTCTTT. It specifies CASSPTGRTEAFF.

The chain combines TRBV20-1 with TRBJ2-3; perhaps TRBD1 as D (7 bases). V was shortened by 3 bases and J by 5 bases, with 18 bases between the two germline ends. Per germline, CDR1 DFQATT and CDR2 SNEGSKA (reference sequence). The CDR3 sequence is 15 residues long. The CDR3 protein is CSASGRRGQEDTQYF. CDR3 nucleotide sequence: TGCAGTGCTAGCGGGCGGAGGGGGCAGGAAGATACGCAGTATTTT.

The gene calls are TRBV7-8 and TRBJ2-5; D not resolved. V was pared by 5 bases and J by 7 bases, with 23 bases between. This CDR3 region has 16 residues. CDR1 and CDR2 (germline): SGHVS, FQNEAQ. CDR3 sequence reads: CASSPSRTSVVVTQYF. CDR3 bases: TGTGCCAGCAGCCCATCTCGGACGTCCGTGGTTGTGACCCAGTACTTC.

The chain is built from TRBV20-1 and TRBJ2-7; 7 bases align to TRBD2. Germline CDR1 reads DFQATT; CDR2 reads SNEGSKA (reference sequence). Germline trimming cut 2 bases from V and 2 bases from J; bases unmatched to any gene: 3. The CDR3 runs to 13 residues. The CDR3 reads CSARPSGPYEQYF. DNA for the CDR3: TGCAGTGCTAGACCTAGCGGCCCCTACGAGCAGTACTTC.

There are many counts of this clonotype. V is TRBV5-1 and J is TRBJ2-1; tentatively, D is TRBD1 (7 bases). Germline values: CDR1 SGHRS, CDR2 YFSETQ. Trimming took off 5 bases at V and 1 base at J, with 16 bases between the two ends. The CDR3 is made up of 16 amino acids. DNA for the CDR3: TGCGCCAGCAGTCAGGGGGGTTTCACATCCTACAATGAGCAGTTCTTC. Protein: CASSQGGFTSYNEQFF.

CDR3 coding DNA: TGTGCCAGCAGCGGGGGGGGCAGGGCAGACTATGGCTACACCTTC. It is translated as CASSGGGRADYGYTF. The rearrangement uses TRBV7-9 and TRBJ1-2; perhaps TRBD1 as D (6 bases). The V gene's germline CDR1 is SEHNR and CDR2 FQNEAQ (reference sequence). V lost 5 bases, J lost 3 bases, and 16 bases lay in between. The CDR3 covers 15 residues.

This clonotype was seen many times. The rearrangement links TRBV12-3 or TRBV12-4 to TRBJ1-1; the match to TRBD1 covers 7 bases. Trimming took 5 bases from V and 0 from J; bases not matched to a gene: 0. The CDR3 loop spans 13 amino acids. The CDR3 DNA reads TGTGCCAGCAGTGGACAGGTGAACACTGAAGCTTTCTTT. This gives the protein CASSGQVNTEAFF.

This clonotype was seen more than once but under ten times. Here the CDR3 DNA reads TGTGCCAGCAGTCTGCCCGGCGGGCAAGAGACCCAGTACTTC. Protein: CASSLPGGQETQYF. The chain combines TRBV12-3 or TRBV12-4 with TRBJ2-5; maybe TRBD2 (5 bases). There are 14 residues in the CDR3. V lost 5 bases, J lost 2 bases, and 12 bases lay in between.

With regard to this clonotype: One end of the junction is discordant with germline, which a read error may explain. DNA of the CDR3: TGTGCCAGCAGCTTGGGAGGGACAGACCTCAATCAGCTCCAGCATTTT. As protein: CASSLGGTDLNQLQHF. This chain joins TRBV5-4 and TRBJ1-5; 7 bases line up with TRBD1. Germline CDR1 and CDR2: SGHNT and YYREEE (reference sequence). This CDR3 is 16 amino acids long.

This clonotype was counted a few times. The rearrangement links TRBV12-3 or TRBV12-4 to TRBJ1-2; D might be TRBD1 (6 bases). The ends were cut back, 3 bases at V and 11 bases at J, with 22 bases in the middle. The CDR3 totals 15 residues. The CDR3 is CASSLVGGPTERYTF. CDR3 bases: TGTGCCAGCAGTTTGGTCGGGGGGCCCACGGAACGGTACACCTTC.

The CDR3 DNA follows: TGTGCCAGTAGTATTGGTGGCGGAGGGTCGGGTTCACCCCTCCACTTT. The encoded protein is CASSIGGGGSGSPLHF. The chain couples TRBV19 to TRBJ1-6; D is unresolved. Germline loops: CDR1 LNHDA, CDR2 SQIVND (reference sequence). V lost 3 bases to trimming and J lost 9 bases, with 18 bases between them. This CDR3 spans 16 amino acids.

This clonotype showed up just a few times. CDR3 DNA sequence: TGTGCCAGCAGCTTAGTTTCAGCGGCCCAAGAGACCCAGTACTTC. Translating it yields CASSLVSAAQETQYF. The chain has TRBV7-9 and TRBJ2-5; TRBD2 is a possible D gene (5 bases). Trimming cost V 1 base and J 1 base, with 10 bases left between them. Germline V lookup: CDR1 SEHNR, CDR2 FQNEAQ (reference sequence). CDR3 length equals 15 residues.

The chain has TRBV6-2 or TRBV6-3 and TRBJ2-7; 7 positions agree with TRBD1. The V and J ends lost 0 bases and 3 bases, in that order; junction bases with no gene match: 11. Germline CDR1 MNHEY, CDR2 SVGEGT. This CDR3 contains 17 residues. The CDR3 DNA sequence: TGTGCCAGCAGTTACTCTATCCGGGACAGCCTCTACTACGAGCAGTACTTC. Protein: CASSYSIRDSLYYEQYF.

This sequence joins TRBV7-2 and TRBJ1-1; 7 bases line up with TRBD1. V lost 5 bases to trimming and J lost 1 base; unmatched junction nucleotides: 10. The V gene's germline CDR1 is SGHTA and CDR2 FQGNSA. The CDR3 spans 16 residues. The CDR3 reads CASSHSRGQSNTEAFF. The CDR3 coding sequence is TGTGCCAGCAGCCATAGCCGGGGACAGTCGAACACTGAAGCTTTCTTT.

This clonotype was counted many times. This chain connects TRBV6-1 to TRBJ1-1; D ambiguous. Trimming pared 1 base from V and 1 base from J, leaving 10 bases between. Germline V CDR1 and CDR2: MNHNS, SASEGT. This CDR3 spans 15 amino acids. Written as DNA, the CDR3 is TGTGCCAGCAGTGAAGGTTGGCCCTCGAACACTGAAGCTTTCTTT. It yields the protein CASSEGWPSNTEAFF.

This chain links TRBV12-5 with TRBJ2-1; either TRBD1 or TRBD2 may supply D (5 bases each). This CDR3 spans 13 amino acids. Per the germline V gene, CDR1 is LGHNT and CDR2 is FRNRAP. With 1 base removed from V and 9 bases from J, the gap between germline ends came to 10 bases. The CDR3: CASGLEGRAEQFF. The CDR3 DNA sequence: TGTGCTAGTGGTTTGGAGGGACGCGCTGAGCAGTTCTTC.